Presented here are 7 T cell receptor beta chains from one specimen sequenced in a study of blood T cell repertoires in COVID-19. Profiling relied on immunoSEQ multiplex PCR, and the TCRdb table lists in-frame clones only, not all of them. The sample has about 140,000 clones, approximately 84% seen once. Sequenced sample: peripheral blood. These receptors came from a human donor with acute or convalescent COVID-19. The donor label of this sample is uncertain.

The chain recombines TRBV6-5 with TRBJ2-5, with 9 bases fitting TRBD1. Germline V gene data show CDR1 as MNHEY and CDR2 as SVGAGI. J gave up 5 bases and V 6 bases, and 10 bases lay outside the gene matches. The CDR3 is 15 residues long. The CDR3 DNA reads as TGTGCCAGCAGGCGGTCTACAGGGGGCGGGGAGACCCAGTACTTC. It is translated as CASRRSTGGGETQYF.

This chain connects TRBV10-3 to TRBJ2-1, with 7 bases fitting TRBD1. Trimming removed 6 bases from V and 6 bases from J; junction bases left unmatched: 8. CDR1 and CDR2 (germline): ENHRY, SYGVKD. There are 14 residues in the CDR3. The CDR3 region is CAIRPGGVSNEQFF. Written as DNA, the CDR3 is TGTGCCATCAGGCCAGGGGGAGTTAGCAATGAGCAGTTCTTC.

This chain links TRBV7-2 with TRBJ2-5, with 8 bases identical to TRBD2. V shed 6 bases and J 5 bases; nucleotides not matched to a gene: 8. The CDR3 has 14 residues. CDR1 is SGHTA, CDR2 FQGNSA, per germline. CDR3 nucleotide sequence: TGTGCCAGCAGTTCCGGACTAGCTCGGGAGACCCAGTACTTC. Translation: CASSSGLARETQYF.

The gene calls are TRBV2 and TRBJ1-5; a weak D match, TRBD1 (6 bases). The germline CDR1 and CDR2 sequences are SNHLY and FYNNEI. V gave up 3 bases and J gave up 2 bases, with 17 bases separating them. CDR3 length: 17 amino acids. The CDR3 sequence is CASSDGLPGGRNQPQHF. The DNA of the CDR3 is TGTGCCAGCAGTGACGGGTTACCCGGGGGGCGCAATCAGCCCCAGCATTTT.

This CDR3 is CAWSSYTGELFF. The CDR3, as DNA: TGTGCCTGGAGTTCGTACACCGGGGAGCTGTTTTTT. The V call is TRBV30, the J call TRBJ2-2; D not resolved. This CDR3 region has 12 residues. The ends were cut back, 2 bases at V and 3 bases at J, with 4 bases in the middle. The germline gives CDR1 GTSNPN, CDR2 SVGIG (reference sequence).

CDR3 loop: CASSSQGAGVAGNTIYF. DNA for the CDR3: TGTGCCAGCAGCTCACAGGGGGCCGGGGTTGCGGGAAACACCATATATTTT. The V call is TRBV7-2, the J call TRBJ1-3; 9 bases line up with TRBD1. The CDR3 spans 17 residues. The V gene end was trimmed by 4 bases and the J gene end by 4 bases; junction bases not matched to a gene: 11. Germline lookup yields CDR1 SGHTA and CDR2 FQGNSA.

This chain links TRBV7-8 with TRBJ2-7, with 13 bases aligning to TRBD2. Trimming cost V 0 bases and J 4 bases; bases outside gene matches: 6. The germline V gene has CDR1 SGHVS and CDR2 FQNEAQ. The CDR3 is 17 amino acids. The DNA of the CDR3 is TGTGCCAGCAGCTTAGCGGCAGGGACTAGCGGGGTGTACGAGCAGTACTTC. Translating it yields CASSLAAGTSGVYEQYF.